Included here is one T cell receptor beta chain sequence, with context. This receptor's antigen is unknown. No base quality information exists; no much larger clone differs at one position. Looking up the germline V gene yields CDR1 KGHDR and CDR2 SFDVKD. Deletion took 4 bases off V and 3 bases off J, with a span of 9 bases between the germline ends. Reading from cysteine to phenylalanine, the CDR3 counts 14 amino acids. The DNA shown is the 42-base CDR3, in frame from base 1. The source of the sample is a study of T cell repertoires in cytomegalovirus infection (dated by TCRdb to between 2018 and 2021). Regarding the study in general: Recently identified HLA-C-restricted CMV epitopes, whose presentation resists viral immunomodulation, were targeted by peptide stimulations together with well-studied HLA-B-restricted epitopes. Donor HLA type was relevant to the analysis, because carriage of CMV infection together with the matching HLA type was indicated by public TCR beta signatures. General study outcomes and caveats: In the ex vivo response, HLA-C-restricted CMV-specific TCR beta clonotypes were dominant, and in two of eight donors the single most frequent clonotype came from this HLA-C-restricted group. Carriers of CMV infection plus the relevant HLA type were discriminated by the cumulative frequency of public TCR beta family members in the study cohort and in an independent approximately 340-donor cohort.

Explained via the paper, the treatment or condition label denotes: in vitro stimulation with specific CMV peptide epitopes to enrich CMV-specific T cells. The sequencer listed for this sample is Illumina HiSeq 1500. Starting from the raw public reads, TCRdb applied fastp trimming at Q25, assembled clones with MiXCR and retained in-frame beta chains. One record per CDR3 amino acid sequence lists the most common genes and DNA. For this sample the table gives more than 85,000 distinct CDR3 sequences, of which approximately 28% were detected only once. Clones ranked in the top ten supply 80% to 90% of the sample.

The chain employs TRBV24-1 and TRBJ1-5; no confident D gene assignment can be made. The origin of this receptor is a human donor in good health (CMV status not recorded). Some clones in this sample may be carry-over from other donors' samples. The specimen comprised CD8+ T cells from cultured PBMCs, sampled from culture after CMV antigen stimulation. The CDR3 protein is CATSDRNFNQPQHF. Here is the DNA: TGTGCCACCAGTGACAGAAACTTCAATCAGCCCCAGCATTTT.